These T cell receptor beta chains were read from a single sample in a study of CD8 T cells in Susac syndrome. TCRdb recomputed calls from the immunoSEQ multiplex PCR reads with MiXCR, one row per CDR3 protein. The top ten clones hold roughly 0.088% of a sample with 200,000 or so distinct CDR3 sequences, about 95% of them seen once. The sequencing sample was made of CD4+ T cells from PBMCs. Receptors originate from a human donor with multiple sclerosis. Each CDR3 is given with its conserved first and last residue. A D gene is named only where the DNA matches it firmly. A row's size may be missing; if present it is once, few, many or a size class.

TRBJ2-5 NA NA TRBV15 CATEGGGLQETQYF TGTGCCACCGAGGGCGGGGGCCTTCAAGAGACCCAGTACTTC
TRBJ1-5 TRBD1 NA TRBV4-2 CASSQDQGAFSNQPQHF TGTGCCAGCAGCCAAGATCAGGGGGCGTTTAGCAATCAGCCCCAGCATTTT
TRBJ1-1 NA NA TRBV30 CAGTNTEAFF TGTGCCGGAACCAACACTGAAGCTTTCTTT
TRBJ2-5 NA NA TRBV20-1 CSAKGQRETQYF TGCAGTGCCAAGGGACAACGAGAGACCCAGTACTTC
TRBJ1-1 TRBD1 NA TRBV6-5 CASSYQQTGGTEAFF TGTGCCAGCAGTTACCAACAAACAGGGGGTACTGAAGCTTTCTTT
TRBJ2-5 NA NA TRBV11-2 CASTGRETQYF TGTGCCAGTACAGGGCGGGAGACCCAGTACTTC
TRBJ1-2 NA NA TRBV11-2 CASSLAEGGYTF TGTGCCAGCAGCTTAGCAGAAGGGGGCTACACCTTC
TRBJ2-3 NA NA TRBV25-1 CASSEAKGAGDTQYF TGTGCCAGCAGTGAGGCTAAAGGGGCAGGGGATACGCAGTATTTT
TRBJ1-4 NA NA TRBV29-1 CSAKGRGTNEKLFF TGCAGCGCCAAGGGGAGGGGGACTAATGAAAAACTGTTTTTT
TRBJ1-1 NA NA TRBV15 CATSRGILDTEAFF TGTGCCACCAGCAGAGGAATATTAGACACTGAAGCTTTCTTT
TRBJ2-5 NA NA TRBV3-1 CASSLRAGQETQYF TGTGCCAGCAGCCTTCGAGCAGGACAAGAGACCCAGTACTTC
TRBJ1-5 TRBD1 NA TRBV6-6 CASSTGQGIQPQHF TGTGCCAGCAGTACTGGACAGGGTATTCAGCCCCAGCATTTT
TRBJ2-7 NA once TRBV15 CATSRGGPTYEQYF TGTGCCACCAGCAGAGGGGGGCCCACCTACGAGCAGTACTTC
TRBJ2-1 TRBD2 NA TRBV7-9 CASSLTSVSYNEQFF TGTGCCAGCAGCTTGACTAGCGTCTCCTACAATGAGCAGTTCTTC
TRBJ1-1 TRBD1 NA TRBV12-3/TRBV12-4 CASSFGTGRLEAFF TGTGCCAGCAGTTTTGGGACAGGGCGCCTTGAAGCTTTCTTT
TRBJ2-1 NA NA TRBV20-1 CSARFAAGSRFF NA
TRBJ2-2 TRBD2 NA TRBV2 CASSIRTGTSGRDTGELFF TGTGCCAGCAGTATAAGAACCGGGACTAGCGGGAGGGACACCGGGGAGCTGTTTTTT
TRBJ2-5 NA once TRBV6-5 CASSRTRSQETQYF TGTGCCAGCAGCCGCACTAGGTCACAAGAGACCCAGTACTTC
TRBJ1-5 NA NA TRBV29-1 CSVEIGINQPQHF TGCAGCGTTGAAATCGGGATCAATCAGCCCCAGCATTTT
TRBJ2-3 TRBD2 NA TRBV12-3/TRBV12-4 CASSFGLGGTDTQYF TGTGCCAGCAGTTTCGGACTAGGGGGCACAGATACGCAGTATTTT
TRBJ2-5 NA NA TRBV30 CAWAISRETQYF TGTGCCTGGGCCATCAGTAGGGAGACCCAGTACTTC
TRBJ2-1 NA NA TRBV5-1 CASSSPRMDRYSPPGFYNEQFF TGCGCCAGCAGCTCCCCCCGTATGGACAGATATAGCCCCCCGGGGTTCTACAATGAGCAGTTCTTC
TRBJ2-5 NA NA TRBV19 CASSVSPSGTQYF TGTGCCAGTAGTGTTAGCCCAAGTGGGACCCAGTACTTC
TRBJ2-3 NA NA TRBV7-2 CASSRITDTQYF TGTGCCAGCAGCAGAATCACAGATACGCAGTATTTT
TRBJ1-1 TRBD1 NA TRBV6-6 CASRGQSLTEAFF TGTGCCAGCCGGGGACAGTCGCTAACTGAAGCTTTCTTT
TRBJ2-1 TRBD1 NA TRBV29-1 CSVQGGRGHYNEQFF TGCAGCGTCCAAGGGGGCAGGGGGCACTACAATGAGCAGTTCTTC
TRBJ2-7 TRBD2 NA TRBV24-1 CATSDWTSGGYEQYF TGTGCCACCAGTGATTGGACTAGCGGGGGGTACGAGCAGTACTTC
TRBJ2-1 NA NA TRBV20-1 CSARQTTVSYNEQFF TGCAGTGCTAGGCAAACTACCGTTTCCTACAATGAGCAGTTCTTC
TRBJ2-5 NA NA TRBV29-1 CSVPLGFGETQYF TGCAGCGTCCCACTCGGCTTCGGCGAGACCCAGTACTTC
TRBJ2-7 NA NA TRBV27 CASSLREKDEQYF TGTGCCAGCAGTTTACGGGAAAAAGACGAGCAGTACTTC
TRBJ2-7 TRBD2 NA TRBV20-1 CSASSPGLVAYEQYF TGCAGTGCTAGTTCTCCGGGACTAGTGGCCTACGAGCAGTACTTC
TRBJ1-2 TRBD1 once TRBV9 CASSEPGGRTYGYTF TGTGCCAGCAGCGAACCAGGGGGACGGACCTATGGCTACACCTTC
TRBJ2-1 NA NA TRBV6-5 CASSYSPDPQYNEQFF TGTGCCAGCAGTTACTCCCCGGACCCCCAATACAATGAGCAGTTCTTC
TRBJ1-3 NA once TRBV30 CAWSKGGEANTIYF TGTGCCTGGAGTAAGGGGGGCGAAGCGAACACCATATATTTT
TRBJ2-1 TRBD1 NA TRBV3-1 CASSHGTVIFNEQFF TGTGCCAGCAGTCACGGGACAGTGATATTTAATGAGCAGTTCTTC
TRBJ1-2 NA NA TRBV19 CASRGAATYGYTF TGTGCCAGTCGAGGGGCCGCTACCTATGGCTACACCTTC
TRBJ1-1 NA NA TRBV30 CAWSLRNLVNTEAFF TGTGCCTGGTCCCTCCGGAACCTGGTGAACACTGAAGCTTTCTTT
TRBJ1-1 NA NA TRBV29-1 CSVVPHTLRRDTEAFF TGCAGCGTTGTTCCCCACACTCTCCGAAGGGACACTGAAGCTTTCTTT
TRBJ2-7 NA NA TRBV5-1 CASSTNQRDEQYF TGCGCCAGCAGCACAAACCAGAGAGACGAGCAGTACTTC
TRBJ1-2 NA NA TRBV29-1 CSVSTGFNYGYTF TGCAGCGTTTCAACAGGGTTTAACTATGGCTACACCTTC
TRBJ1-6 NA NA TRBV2 CASSDIPDSPLHF TGTGCCAGCAGTGACATTCCGGATTCACCCCTCCACTTT
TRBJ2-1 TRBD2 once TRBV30 CASRTWGNRLAAYDEQFF TGTGCCTCGAGGACTTGGGGAAACAGACTAGCGGCCTACGACGAGCAGTTCTTC
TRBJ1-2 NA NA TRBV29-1 CSVGRSYGYTF TGCAGCGTGGGACGGTCCTATGGCTACACCTTC
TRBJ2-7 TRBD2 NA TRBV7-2 CASSPHSGRYEQYF TGTGCCAGCAGCCCCCACAGCGGGAGATACGAGCAGTACTTC